A single sample is the source of the 21 T cell receptor beta chains below, sequenced in a study of metastatic and nonmetastatic thyroid tumors. Not a single patient had been given any form of treatment at any point before undergoing thyroid surgery. Using MiXCR, TCRdb reanalyzed the PCR reads. The sample has 21,000 or so clones; about a fifth are singletons. Sample: blood. Receptors were obtained from a female donor with papillary thyroid cancer or a benign thyroid nodule (not recorded which). Some clones in this sample may be carry-over from other donors' samples.

Ten or more counts support this clone. The chain combines TRBV19 with TRBJ1-3; D is unclear. The CDR3 extends over 16 amino acids. In germline, CDR1 is LNHDA, CDR2 SQIVND (reference sequence). V was pared by 7 bases and J by 0 bases, with 16 bases between. DNA for the CDR3: TGTGCCAGTAATGGGGTAGACGCCACCTCTGGAAACACCATATATTTT. The encoded protein is CASNGVDATSGNTIYF.

This clone turned up a few times. The J gene is TRBJ1-6, the V gene TRBV28, with D hard to call. V was shortened by 3 bases and J by 10 bases, with 16 bases between the two germline ends. The CDR3 totals 15 residues. The germline V gene encodes CDR1 MDHEN and CDR2 SYDVKM. CDR3 amino acids: CASSFPAGGYSPLHF. The CDR3 region has the DNA TGTGCCAGCAGTTTTCCGGCGGGAGGATACTCACCCCTCCACTTT.

This clone was seen more than once but under ten times. This rearrangement joins TRBV6-1 to TRBJ1-2; no firm D call. The CDR3 sequence is 13 residues long. Trimming pared 6 bases from V and 8 bases from J, leaving 16 bases between. The germline V gene encodes CDR1 MNHNS and CDR2 SASEGT. The CDR3 DNA reads TGTGCCAGCAGCCCTTGGGTTTCTGAGGGCTACACCTTC. It translates to CASSPWVSEGYTF.

This clone was recorded many times. This rearrangement joins TRBV10-1 to TRBJ2-5; a weak D match, TRBD2 (5 bases). From germline, CDR1 is WNHNN and CDR2 SYGVQD (reference sequence). There are 14 residues in the CDR3. V dropped 5 bases and J dropped 4 bases, with 14 bases sitting between them. CDR3 DNA: TGCGCCAGCAGTCGGGGAGCCGCCGGAGAGACCCAGTACTTC. Its protein is CASSRGAAGETQYF.

The genes are TRBV30 and TRBJ2-2, with 7 positions matching TRBD1. This CDR3 comprises 12 residues. CDR1 and CDR2 from the germline V gene are GTSNPN and SVGIG (reference sequence). J was trimmed by 9 bases and V by 2 bases; bases with no gene match: 3. DNA for the CDR3: TGTGCCTGGAGTCCAGGGGGAAGGGAGCTGTTTTTT. Translated: CAWSPGGRELFF. Full variable domain (remainder filled in from reference TRBV30 and TRBJ2-2): SQTIHQWPATLVQPVGSPLSLECTVEGTSNPNLYWYRQAAGRGLQLLFYSVGIGQISSEVPQNLSASRPQDRQFILSSKKLLLSDSGFYLCAWSPGGRELFFGEGSRLTVL.

In regard to this clone: The junction departs from germline at one end; a sequencing error may be responsible. The genes are TRBV6-6 and TRBJ2-3; D uncertain. Germline V lookup: CDR1 MNHNY, CDR2 SVGAGI (reference sequence). The CDR3 contains 14 residues. The CDR3 DNA reads as TGTGCCAGCAGTGACTCGAGTAGCACAGATACGCAGTATTTT. As protein: CASSDSSSTDTQYF.

This clone showed up just a few times. The chain has TRBV29-1 and TRBJ2-3; 9 bases fit TRBD2. Germline CDR1 reads SQVTM; CDR2 reads ANQGSEA. The CDR3 is 14 amino acids. With 5 bases clipped from V and 2 bases from J, the junction kept 5 bases outside the gene matches. CDR3 sequence: CSVLAGANTDTQYF. The CDR3 DNA sequence: TGCAGCGTTTTAGCGGGAGCCAACACAGATACGCAGTATTTT.

In this sample, this clone turned up a few times. V and J are TRBV5-4 and TRBJ2-1; D is ambiguous. This CDR3 is 14 amino acids long. Trimming shortened V by 3 bases and J by 6 bases, and 13 bases separated the two germline ends. The V gene's germline CDR1 is SGHNT and CDR2 YYREEE (reference sequence). DNA of the CDR3: TGTGCCAGCAGCTCTACACATAAAATCAATGAGCAGTTCTTC. The encoded protein is CASSSTHKINEQFF.

This clone was detected ten times or more. V and J are TRBV18 and TRBJ2-1; TRBD2 matches 14 bases. With 2 bases clipped from V and 8 bases from J, the junction kept 11 bases outside the gene matches. The CDR3 extends over 18 amino acids. In germline, CDR1 is KGHSH, CDR2 LQKENI. CDR3 amino acids: CASSPSLRLAGGPDEQFF. For the CDR3, the DNA is TGTGCCAGCTCACCATCCCTCCGACTAGCGGGAGGGCCGGATGAGCAGTTCTTC.

V and J are TRBV6-5 and TRBJ2-1; 7 bases align to TRBD2. V lost 0 bases, J lost 4 bases, and 9 bases stayed unmatched. The CDR3 runs to 17 residues. Looked up from germline, CDR1 is MNHEY and CDR2 is SVGAGI. The DNA for the CDR3 is TGTGCCAGCAGTTACTCCAAGCTAGCGGTGACTTACAATGAGCAGTTCTTC. It yields the protein CASSYSKLAVTYNEQFF.

This clone was seen many times. This chain connects TRBV12-3 or TRBV12-4 to TRBJ2-5, with D perhaps assigned TRBD1 or TRBD2 (6 bases each). CDR3 size: 12 residues. V dropped 5 bases and J dropped 5 bases, with 9 bases sitting between them. The CDR3 here is CASSKGGETQYF. CDR3 coding DNA: TGTGCCAGCAGTAAAGGGGGGGAGACCCAGTACTTC.

This clone was recorded a few times. This could be a read error, since a much larger clone is one nucleotide away. The same CDR3 arises from other DNA sequences in this sample as well. This rearrangement joins TRBV2 to TRBJ2-1; weak D call: TRBD2 (5 bases). The CDR3 extends over 13 amino acids. The germline V gene encodes CDR1 SNHLY and CDR2 FYNNEI. V shed 7 bases and J shed 5 bases, with 12 bases lying between them. CDR3 residues: CASTPNGDNEQFF. The CDR3 DNA reads TGTGCCAGCACCCCTAACGGGGACAATGAGCAGTTCTTC.

This clone was seen ten or more times. The genes are TRBV14 and TRBJ2-7; D is undetermined. Trimming left V 4 bases short and J 6 bases short, with 7 bases between. Germline V gene lookup returns CDR1 SGHDN and CDR2 FVKESK. The CDR3 is made up of 11 amino acids. The CDR3 is CASSRYSEQYF. The CDR3 DNA is TGTGCCAGCAGCCGCTATTCCGAGCAGTACTTC.

A remark on this clone: Compared with germline, one end of the junction differs, possibly owing to a read error. The chain employs TRBV28 and TRBJ2-5; weak D call: TRBD1 (5 bases). CDR3 length: 12 amino acids. Germline CDR1 is MDHEN and CDR2 is SYDVKM. CDR3 DNA: TGTGCCAGCAGCGGACACCAAGAGACCAAGTACTTC. It specifies CASSGHQETKYF.

This clone has just one count. Because the CDR3 is missing its conserved closing phenylalanine or tryptophan, this is likely a read error. V usage is TRBV20-1 and J usage is TRBJ2-3; D is ambiguous. The CDR3 runs 17 residues. In germline, CDR1 is DFQATT, CDR2 SNEGSKA (reference sequence). Trimming stripped 4 bases from V and 1 base from J, with 21 bases between. CDR3 amino acids: CSATPAPPVWRTDTQYS. CDR3 DNA: TGCAGTGCTACCCCGGCACCTCCAGTCTGGCGCACAGATACGCAGTATTCT.

This clone was counted ten times or more. The rearrangement links TRBV6-2 or TRBV6-3 to TRBJ1-4; D is undetermined. Germline CDR1 is MNHEY and CDR2 is SVGEGT. The V end lost 4 bases, the J end lost 5 bases, and 14 bases lay between the germline ends. CDR3 length equals 15 residues. DNA of the CDR3: TGTGCCAGCAGTTCCCACTCCTCGGGGAATGAAAAACTGTTTTTT. Translating it yields CASSSHSSGNEKLFF.

This clone came up once. The chain employs TRBV20-1 and TRBJ2-3; D possibly corresponds to TRBD2 (6 bases). The CDR3 runs to 15 residues. V was trimmed by 6 bases and J by 0 bases, leaving 16 bases between them. From germline, CDR1 is DFQATT and CDR2 SNEGSKA (reference sequence). CDR3 sequence reads: CSALGLAPSTDTQYF. CDR3 DNA sequence: TGCAGTGCCTTGGGGCTAGCGCCTAGCACAGATACGCAGTATTTT.

As for this clone: A much larger clone differs by one base, so this may be a read error. This sequence joins TRBV20-1 and TRBJ1-4; D not certain. V was trimmed by 6 bases and J by 3 bases, leaving 8 bases between them. CDR1 DFQATT and CDR2 SNEGSKA come from the germline V gene (reference sequence). The CDR3 has 12 amino acids. The CDR3 loop is CSAFGPNEKLFF. Here the CDR3 DNA reads TGCAGTGCATTTGGGCCTAATGAAAAACTGTTTTTT.

Details on this clone: A read error may explain this, as a much larger clone is one base away. The same CDR3 also results from other DNA sequences found in this sample. The chain is built from TRBV27 and TRBJ2-1; tentative D call: TRBD2 (5 bases). Germline V gene sequence: CDR1 MNHEY, CDR2 SMNVEV (reference sequence). V shed 7 bases and J shed 4 bases, with 14 bases lying between them. The CDR3 consists of 14 residues. The CDR3 loop is CASTPGSRYNEQFF. The CDR3 DNA follows: TGTGCCAGCACCCCGGGGAGCCGTTACAATGAGCAGTTCTTC.

The chain couples TRBV18 to TRBJ1-1; maybe TRBD1 (5 bases). Trimming took off 5 bases at V and 8 bases at J, with 21 bases between the two ends. The CDR3 has 15 amino acids. CDR1 KGHSH and CDR2 LQKENI come from the germline V gene. The CDR3 DNA sequence: TGTGCCAGCTCAGAGGGGTTTGGTCCAGGGACCGAAGCTTTCTTT. Its protein product is CASSEGFGPGTEAFF.

This clone turned up a few times. One end of the junction fails to match germline, which may point to a read error. This sequence joins TRBV6-1 and TRBJ2-7; no firm D call. The CDR3 consists of 17 residues. Germline V CDR1 and CDR2: MNHNS, SASEGT. CDR3 sequence (DNA): TGTGCCAGCAGTGAGGTGGGTTATAAAGAGGAGACGGGCGAGCGGTACTTC. Encoded protein: CASSEVGYKEETGERYF.